This T cell receptor beta chain was sequenced for a study of blood T cell repertoires in COVID-19. Study in general: Both acute and convalescent COVID-19 samples were obtained from the United States, Italy and Spain.

The CDR3 runs to 13 residues. The V gene's germline CDR1 is LNHDA and CDR2 SQIVND (reference sequence). Trimming pared 9 bases from V and 5 bases from J, leaving 16 bases between. This table comes from immunoSEQ multiplex PCR, and its TCRdb copy is limited to in-frame clones, with some not included. The profile shows around 430,000 clones, around 88% of them singletons. The clonotype comes from a woman aged 50 to 60 with COVID-19, enrolled during active disease. The specimen sequenced was peripheral blood. The chain links TRBV19 to TRBJ2-5; TRBD1 is a possible D gene (6 bases). DNA of the CDR3: TGTGCCAGCAGGCCCAGGGGTGGGGAGACCCAGTACTTC. Its protein is CASRPRGGETQYF.